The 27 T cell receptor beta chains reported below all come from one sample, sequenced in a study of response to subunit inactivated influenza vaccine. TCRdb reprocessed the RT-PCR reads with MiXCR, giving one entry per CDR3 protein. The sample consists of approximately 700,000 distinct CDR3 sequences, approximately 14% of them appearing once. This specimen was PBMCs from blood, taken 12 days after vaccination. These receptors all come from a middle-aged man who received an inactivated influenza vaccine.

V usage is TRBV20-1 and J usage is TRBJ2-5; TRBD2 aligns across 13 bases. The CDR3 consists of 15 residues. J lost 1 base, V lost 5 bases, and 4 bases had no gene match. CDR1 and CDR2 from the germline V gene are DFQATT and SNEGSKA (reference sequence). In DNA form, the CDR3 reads TGCAGTGCTTCGACTAGCGGGGGGCTCCAAGAGACCCAGTACTTC. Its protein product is CSASTSGGLQETQYF.

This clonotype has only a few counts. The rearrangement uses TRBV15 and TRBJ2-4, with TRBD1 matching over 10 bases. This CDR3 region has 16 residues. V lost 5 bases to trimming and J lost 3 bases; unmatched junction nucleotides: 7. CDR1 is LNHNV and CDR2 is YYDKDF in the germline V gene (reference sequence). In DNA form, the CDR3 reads TGTGCCACCAGCGGGGGACAGGGGTTTGACAAAAACATTCAGTACTTC. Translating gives CATSGGQGFDKNIQYF.

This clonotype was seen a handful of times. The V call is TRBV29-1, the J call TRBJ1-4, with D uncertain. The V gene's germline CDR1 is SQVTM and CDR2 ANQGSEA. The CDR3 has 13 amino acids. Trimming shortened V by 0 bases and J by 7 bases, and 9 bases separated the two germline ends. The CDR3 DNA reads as TGCAGCGTTGAAGATACCGGCGGTGAAAAACTGTTTTTT. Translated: CSVEDTGGEKLFF.

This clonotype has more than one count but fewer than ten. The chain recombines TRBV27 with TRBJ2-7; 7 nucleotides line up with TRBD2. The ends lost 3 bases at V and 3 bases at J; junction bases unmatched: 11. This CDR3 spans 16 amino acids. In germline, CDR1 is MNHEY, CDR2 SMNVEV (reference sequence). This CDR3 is CASSFRLAQTIYEQYF. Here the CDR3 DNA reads TGTGCCAGCAGTTTCCGACTAGCTCAGACTATCTACGAGCAGTACTTC.

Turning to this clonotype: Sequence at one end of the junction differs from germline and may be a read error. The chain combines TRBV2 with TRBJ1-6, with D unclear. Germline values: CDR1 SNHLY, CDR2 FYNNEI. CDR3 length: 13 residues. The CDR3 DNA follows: TGTGTCAGCAGAAACACGGCAGGTGGACCCCTCCACTTT. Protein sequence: CVSRNTAGGPLHF. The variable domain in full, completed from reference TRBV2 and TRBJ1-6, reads EPEVTQTPSHQVTQMGQEVILRCVPISNHLYFYWYRQILGQKVEFLVSFYNNEISEKSEIFDDQFSVERPDGSNFTLKIRSTKLEDSAMYFCVSRNTAGGPLHFGNGTRLTVT.

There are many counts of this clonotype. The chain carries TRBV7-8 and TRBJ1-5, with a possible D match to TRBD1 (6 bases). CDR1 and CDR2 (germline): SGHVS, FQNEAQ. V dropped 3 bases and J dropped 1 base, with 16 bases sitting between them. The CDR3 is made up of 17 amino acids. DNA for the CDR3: TGTGCCAGCAGCTTTAGCTACAGGGAAGTGAGCAATCAGCCCCAGCATTTT. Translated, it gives CASSFSYREVSNQPQHF.

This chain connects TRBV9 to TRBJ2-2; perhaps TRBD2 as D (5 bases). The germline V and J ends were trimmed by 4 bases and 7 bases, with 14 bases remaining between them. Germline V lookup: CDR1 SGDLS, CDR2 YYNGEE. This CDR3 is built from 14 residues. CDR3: CASSSRPGGGELFF. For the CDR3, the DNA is TGTGCCAGCAGCTCCAGACCCGGAGGCGGGGAGCTGTTTTTT.

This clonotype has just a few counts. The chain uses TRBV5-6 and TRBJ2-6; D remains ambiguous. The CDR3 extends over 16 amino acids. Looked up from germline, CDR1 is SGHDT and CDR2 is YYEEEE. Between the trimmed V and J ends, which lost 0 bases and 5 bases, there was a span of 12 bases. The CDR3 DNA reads TGTGCCAGCAGCTTGGAGGGTGGTAGAAGGGCCAACGTCCTGACTTTC. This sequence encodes CASSLEGGRRANVLTF. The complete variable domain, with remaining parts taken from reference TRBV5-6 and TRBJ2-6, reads DAGVTQSPTHLIKTRGQQVTLRCSPKSGHDTVSWYQQALGQGPQFIFQYYEEEERQRGNFPDRFSGHQFPNYSSELNVNALLLGDSALYLCASSLEGGRRANVLTFGAGSRLTVL.

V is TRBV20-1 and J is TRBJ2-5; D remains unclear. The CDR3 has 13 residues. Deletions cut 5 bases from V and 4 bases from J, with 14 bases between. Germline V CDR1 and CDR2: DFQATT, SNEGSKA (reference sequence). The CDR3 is CSAPDGRGETQYF. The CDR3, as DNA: TGCAGTGCTCCAGACGGACGCGGAGAGACCCAGTACTTC.

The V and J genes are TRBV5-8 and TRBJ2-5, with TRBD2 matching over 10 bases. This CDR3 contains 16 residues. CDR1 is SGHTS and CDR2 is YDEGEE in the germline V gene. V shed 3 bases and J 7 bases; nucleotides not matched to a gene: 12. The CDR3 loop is CASSSGTSASLGTQYF. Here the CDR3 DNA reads TGTGCCAGCAGCTCCGGGACTAGCGCCTCACTAGGGACCCAGTACTTC.

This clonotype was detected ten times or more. CDR3 sequence reads: CASTGEAGELNEQFF. The DNA for the CDR3 is TGCGCCAGCACCGGGGAGGCGGGAGAACTCAATGAGCAGTTCTTC. The chain links TRBV5-1 to TRBJ2-1, with 7 bases fitting TRBD2. Losses at the gene ends were 6 bases for V and 6 bases for J; bases not matched to a gene: 12. The V gene's germline CDR1 is SGHRS and CDR2 YFSETQ. The CDR3 runs 15 residues.

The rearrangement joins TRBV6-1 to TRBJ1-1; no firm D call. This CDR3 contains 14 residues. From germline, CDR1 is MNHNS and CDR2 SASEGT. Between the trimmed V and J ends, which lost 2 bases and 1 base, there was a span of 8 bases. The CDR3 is CASSEREGNTEAFF. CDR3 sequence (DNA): TGTGCCAGCAGTGAACGGGAGGGGAACACTGAAGCTTTCTTT.

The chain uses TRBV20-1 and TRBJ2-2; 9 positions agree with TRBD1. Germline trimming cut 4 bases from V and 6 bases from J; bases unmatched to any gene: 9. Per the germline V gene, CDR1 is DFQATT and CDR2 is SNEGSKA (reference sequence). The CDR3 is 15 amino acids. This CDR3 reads CSATRQGEVPGELFF. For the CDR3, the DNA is TGCAGTGCTACCCGACAGGGGGAAGTCCCCGGGGAGCTGTTTTTT.

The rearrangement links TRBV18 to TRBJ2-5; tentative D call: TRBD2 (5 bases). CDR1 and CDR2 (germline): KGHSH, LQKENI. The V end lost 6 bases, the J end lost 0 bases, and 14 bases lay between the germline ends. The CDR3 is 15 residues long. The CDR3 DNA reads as TGTGCCAGCTCCCCGATTTCGGGGTACCAAGAGACCCAGTACTTC. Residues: CASSPISGYQETQYF.

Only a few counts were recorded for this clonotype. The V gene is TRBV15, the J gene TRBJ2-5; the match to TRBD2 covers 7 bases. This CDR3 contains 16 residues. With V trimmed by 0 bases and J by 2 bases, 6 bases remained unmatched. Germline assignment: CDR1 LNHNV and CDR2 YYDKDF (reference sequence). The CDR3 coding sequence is TGTGCCACCAGCAGAGACCTAGCGGTTACACAAGAGACCCAGTACTTC. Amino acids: CATSRDLAVTQETQYF.

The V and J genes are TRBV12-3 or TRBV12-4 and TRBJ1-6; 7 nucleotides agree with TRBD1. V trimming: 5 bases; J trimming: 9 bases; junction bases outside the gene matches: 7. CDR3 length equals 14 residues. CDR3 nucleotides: TGTGCCAGCAGTAACAGGGGCCAGGGTTCACCCCTCCACTTT. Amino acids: CASSNRGQGSPLHF.

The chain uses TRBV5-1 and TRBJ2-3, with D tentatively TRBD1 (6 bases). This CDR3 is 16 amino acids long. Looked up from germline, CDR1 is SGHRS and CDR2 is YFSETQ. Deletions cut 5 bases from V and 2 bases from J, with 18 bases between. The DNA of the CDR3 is TGCGCCAGCAGGCCATTTGAGGGGGTCCTCACAGATACGCAGTATTTT. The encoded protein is CASRPFEGVLTDTQYF.

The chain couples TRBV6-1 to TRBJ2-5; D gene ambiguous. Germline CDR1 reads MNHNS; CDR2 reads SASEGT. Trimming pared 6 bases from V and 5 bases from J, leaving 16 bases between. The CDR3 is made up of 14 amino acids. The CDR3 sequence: CASSPRRTGETQYF. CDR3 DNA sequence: TGTGCCAGCAGCCCTCGAAGGACCGGGGAGACCCAGTACTTC.

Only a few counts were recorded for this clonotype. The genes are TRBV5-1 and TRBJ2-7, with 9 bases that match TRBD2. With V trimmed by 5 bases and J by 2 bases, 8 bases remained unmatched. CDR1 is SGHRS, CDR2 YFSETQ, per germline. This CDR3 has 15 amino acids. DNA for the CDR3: TGCGCCAGCAGGGAGGGACTAGCCTACACCTACGAGCAGTACTTC. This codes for CASREGLAYTYEQYF. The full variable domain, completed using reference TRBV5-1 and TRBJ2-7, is KAGVTQTPRYLIKTRGQQVTLSCSPISGHRSVSWYQQTPGQGLQFLFEYFSETQRNKGNFPGRFSGRQFSNSRSEMNVSTLELGDSALYLCASREGLAYTYEQYFGPGTRLTVT.

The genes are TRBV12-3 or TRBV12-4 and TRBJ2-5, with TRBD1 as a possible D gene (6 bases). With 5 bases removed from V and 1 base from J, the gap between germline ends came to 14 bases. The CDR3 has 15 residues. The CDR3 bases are TGTGCCAGCAGTCCCTCCGGCAGGGGCCAAGAGACCCAGTACTTC. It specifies CASSPSGRGQETQYF.

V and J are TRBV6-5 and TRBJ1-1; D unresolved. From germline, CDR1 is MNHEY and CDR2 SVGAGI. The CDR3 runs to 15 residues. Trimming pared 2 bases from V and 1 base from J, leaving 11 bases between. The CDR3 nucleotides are TGTGCCAGCAGTTACCCCGGTGTCGGGAACACTGAAGCTTTCTTT. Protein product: CASSYPGVGNTEAFF.

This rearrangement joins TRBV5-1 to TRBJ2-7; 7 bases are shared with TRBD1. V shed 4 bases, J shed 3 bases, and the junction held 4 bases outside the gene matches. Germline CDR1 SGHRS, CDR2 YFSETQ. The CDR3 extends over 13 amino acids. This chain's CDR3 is CASSADRDYEQYF. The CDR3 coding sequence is TGCGCCAGCAGCGCCGACAGGGACTACGAGCAGTACTTC.

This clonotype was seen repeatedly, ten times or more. The CDR3 loop reads CASSQAGMNTEAFF. The CDR3 DNA follows: TGTGCCAGCAGCCAAGCAGGGATGAACACTGAAGCTTTCTTT. V and J are TRBV4-2 and TRBJ1-1, with D perhaps matching TRBD1 (5 bases). The CDR3 sequence is 14 residues long. CDR1 is LGHNA, CDR2 YNFKEQ, per germline. The V end was cut by 1 base, the J end by 0 bases, with 6 bases between.

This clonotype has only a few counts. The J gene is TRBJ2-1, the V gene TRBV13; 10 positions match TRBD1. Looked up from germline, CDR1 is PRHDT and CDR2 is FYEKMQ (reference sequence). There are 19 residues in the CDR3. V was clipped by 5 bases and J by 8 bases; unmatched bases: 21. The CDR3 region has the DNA TGTGCCAGCAGCCCTGTCCCGGGACAGGGGCCGCAACCAGACGATGAGCAGTTCTTC. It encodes CASSPVPGQGPQPDDEQFF.

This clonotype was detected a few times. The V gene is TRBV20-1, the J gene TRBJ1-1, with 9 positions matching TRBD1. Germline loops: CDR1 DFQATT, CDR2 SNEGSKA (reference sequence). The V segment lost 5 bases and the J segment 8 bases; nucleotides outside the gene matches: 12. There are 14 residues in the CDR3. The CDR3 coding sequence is TGCAGTGCTCTCCTCCCCGACAGGGGGGGAGAAGCTTTCTTT. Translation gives CSALLPDRGGEAFF.

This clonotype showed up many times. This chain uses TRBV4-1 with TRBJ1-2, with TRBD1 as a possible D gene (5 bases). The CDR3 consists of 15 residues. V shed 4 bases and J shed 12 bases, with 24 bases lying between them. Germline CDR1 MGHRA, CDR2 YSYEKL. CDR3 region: CASSLRAGSAAGHTF. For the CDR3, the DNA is TGCGCCAGCAGCCTACGCGCTGGGAGTGCAGCGGGGCACACCTTC.

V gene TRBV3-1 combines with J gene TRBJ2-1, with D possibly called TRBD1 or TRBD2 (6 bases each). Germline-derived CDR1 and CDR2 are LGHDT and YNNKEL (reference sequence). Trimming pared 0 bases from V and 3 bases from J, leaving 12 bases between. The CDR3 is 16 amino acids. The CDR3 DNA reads TGTGCCAGCAGCCAAGAAGGAGGGGGGCGCTACAATGAGCAGTTCTTC. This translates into CASSQEGGGRYNEQFF.